The following is a T cell receptor beta chain sequence with its context. Its specificity is not known. After removal of 1 base from V and 4 bases from J, the junction contained 0 bases not matched to a gene. Germline V gene sequence: CDR1 MDHEN, CDR2 SYDVKM. CDR3 length: 14 amino acids. These data belong to a study of T cells in localized non-small cell lung cancer. Study-wide findings and caveats: There were a median roughly 60 of the top 100 tumor clones appearing in adjacent lung. Blood T cell density predicted longer survival; adjacent-lung clonality, shorter. Of the tissues analyzed, uninvolved adjacent lung showed maximal T cell clonality, greater than tumor.

This table comes from immunoSEQ multiplex PCR, and its TCRdb copy is limited to in-frame clones, with some not included. The sample lists 25,000 to 30,000 clones, 84% occurring once. The J gene is TRBJ2-2, the V gene TRBV28; TRBD2 matches 7 bases. This sequence originates from a man aged 40-75 years with stage III lung adenocarcinoma. Sequencing used peripheral blood mononuclear cells, obtained before any cancer treatment. CDR3 in DNA: TGTGCCAGCAGTTTATCGGGGGGCACCGGGGAGCTGTTTTTT. Translating it yields CASSLSGGTGELFF.